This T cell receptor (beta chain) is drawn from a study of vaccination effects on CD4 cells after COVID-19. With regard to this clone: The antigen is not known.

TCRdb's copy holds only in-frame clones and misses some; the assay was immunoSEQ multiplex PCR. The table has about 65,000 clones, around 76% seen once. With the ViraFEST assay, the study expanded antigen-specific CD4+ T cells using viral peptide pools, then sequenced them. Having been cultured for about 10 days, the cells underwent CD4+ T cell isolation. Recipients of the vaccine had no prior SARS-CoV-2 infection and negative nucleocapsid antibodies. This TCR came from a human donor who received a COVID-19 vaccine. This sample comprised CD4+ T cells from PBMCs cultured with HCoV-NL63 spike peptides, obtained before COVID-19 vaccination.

The CDR3: CASSLQIGYGYTF. The DNA of the CDR3 is TGTGCCAGCAGTTTACAGATCGGCTATGGCTACACCTTC. This chain links TRBV19 with TRBJ1-2; D not certain. V was clipped by 9 bases and J by 4 bases, with 15 bases between them. The V gene's germline CDR1 is LNHDA and CDR2 SQIVND (reference sequence). The CDR3 extends over 13 amino acids.